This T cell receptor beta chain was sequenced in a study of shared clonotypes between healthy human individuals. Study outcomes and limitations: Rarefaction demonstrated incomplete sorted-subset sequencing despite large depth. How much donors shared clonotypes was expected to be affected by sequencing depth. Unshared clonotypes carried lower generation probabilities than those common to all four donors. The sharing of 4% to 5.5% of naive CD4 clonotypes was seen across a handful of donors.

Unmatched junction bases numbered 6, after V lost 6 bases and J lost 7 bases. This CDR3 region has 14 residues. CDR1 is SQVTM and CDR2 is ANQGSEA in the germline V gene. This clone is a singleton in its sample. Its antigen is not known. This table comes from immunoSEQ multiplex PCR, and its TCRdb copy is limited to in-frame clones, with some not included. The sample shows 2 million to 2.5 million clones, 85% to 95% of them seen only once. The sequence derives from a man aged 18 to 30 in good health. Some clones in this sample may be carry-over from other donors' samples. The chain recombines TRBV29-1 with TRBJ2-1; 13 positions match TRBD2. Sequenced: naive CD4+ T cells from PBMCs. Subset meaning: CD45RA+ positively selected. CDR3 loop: CSVRTSGRMNEQFF. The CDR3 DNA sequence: TGCAGCGTCAGGACTAGCGGGAGAATGAATGAGCAGTTCTTC.